The T cell receptor beta chain under discussion was sequenced for a study of blood T cells in healthy people across ages. At least ten counts were recorded for this clonotype. A second PCR of 7 to 11 cycles used a sample-barcoded 5' primer and a J-beta primer mix. TCRdb redid the calling of the 5' RACE reads with MiXCR, one entry per CDR3 protein. The data show more than 750,000 distinct CDR3 sequences, roughly 29% seen once. Deletions cut 0 bases from V and 1 base from J, with 13 bases between. Germline CDR1 reads DFQATT; CDR2 reads SNEGSKA (reference sequence). The CDR3 sequence is 16 residues long. Every donor provided roughly 10 milliliters of peripheral blood. A further study also used this sample, focusing on T cells of mothers and their children. From that report: A few mothers and their six children, all healthy Caucasians, donated. No persistent microchimeric T cell clones were detected.

The gene calls are TRBV20-1 and TRBJ1-5; weak D call: TRBD1 (5 bases). The sequence was obtained from a woman in her thirties or forties in good health. Sequencing used blood. CDR3 residues: CSAREKGVYSNQPQHF. CDR3 nucleotide sequence: TGCAGTGCTAGAGAAAAAGGGGTTTACAGCAATCAGCCCCAGCATTTT.